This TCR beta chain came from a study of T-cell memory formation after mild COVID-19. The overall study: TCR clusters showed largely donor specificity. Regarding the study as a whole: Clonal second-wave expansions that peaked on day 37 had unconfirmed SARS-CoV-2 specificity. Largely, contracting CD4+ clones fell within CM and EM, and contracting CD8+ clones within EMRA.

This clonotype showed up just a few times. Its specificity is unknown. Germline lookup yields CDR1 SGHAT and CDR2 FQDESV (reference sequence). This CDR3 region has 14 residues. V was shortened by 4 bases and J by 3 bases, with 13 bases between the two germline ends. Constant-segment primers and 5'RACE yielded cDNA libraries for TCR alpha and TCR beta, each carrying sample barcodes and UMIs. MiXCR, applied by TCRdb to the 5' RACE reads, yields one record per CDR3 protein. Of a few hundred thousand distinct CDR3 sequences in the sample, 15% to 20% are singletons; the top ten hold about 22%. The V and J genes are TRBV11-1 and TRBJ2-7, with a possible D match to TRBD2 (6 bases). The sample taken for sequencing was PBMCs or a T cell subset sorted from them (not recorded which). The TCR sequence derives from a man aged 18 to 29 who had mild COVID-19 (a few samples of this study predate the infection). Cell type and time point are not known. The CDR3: CASSSVPGGYEQYF. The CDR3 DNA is TGTGCCAGCAGCTCTGTTCCCGGGGGCTACGAGCAGTACTTC.